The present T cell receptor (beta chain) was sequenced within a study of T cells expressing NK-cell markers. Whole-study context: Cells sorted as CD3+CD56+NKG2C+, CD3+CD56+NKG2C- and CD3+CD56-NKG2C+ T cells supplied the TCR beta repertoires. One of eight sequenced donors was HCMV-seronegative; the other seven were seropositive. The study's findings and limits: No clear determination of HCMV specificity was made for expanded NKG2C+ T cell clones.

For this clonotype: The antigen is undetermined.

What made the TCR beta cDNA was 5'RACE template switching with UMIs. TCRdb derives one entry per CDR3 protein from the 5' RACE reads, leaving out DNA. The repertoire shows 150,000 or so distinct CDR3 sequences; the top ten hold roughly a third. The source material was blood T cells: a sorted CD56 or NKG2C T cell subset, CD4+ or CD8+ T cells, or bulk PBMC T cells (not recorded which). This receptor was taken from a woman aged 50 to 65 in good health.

The CDR3 sequence: CASSYFGQGLVNTEAFF. The chain carries TRBV12-3 or TRBV12-4 and TRBJ1-1. The CDR3 loop spans 17 amino acids.